This entry lists 29 T cell receptor beta chains sequenced from one sample in a study of cytomegalovirus exposure and HLA in healthy donors. It was with 60 Vbeta and 13 Jbeta primers that the PCR ran. Libraries were prepared by immunoSEQ multiplex PCR; TCRdb keeps only in-frame clonotypes and omits some of them. Of some 200,000 clones detected, 70% appear once; the ten largest clones hold 2.5% to 3%. The sequenced material came from PBMCs. These receptors all come from a man between 35 and 55 years old in good health and CMV-seropositive.

V usage is TRBV11-2 and J usage is TRBJ2-1; weak D call: TRBD1 (6 bases). The CDR3 length is 15 residues. Trimming took off 4 bases at V and 2 bases at J, with 12 bases between the two ends. Germline loops: CDR1 SGHAT, CDR2 FQNNGV. The CDR3 DNA follows: TGTGCCAGCAGCTCCGGGACACTCACCTACAATGAGCAGTTCTTC. Its translation: CASSSGTLTYNEQFF.

The rearrangement joins TRBV7-8 to TRBJ2-7, with 8 bases aligning to TRBD1. The germline CDR1 and CDR2 sequences are SGHVS and FQNEAQ. With V trimmed by 4 bases and J by 3 bases, 14 bases remained unmatched. This CDR3 spans 17 amino acids. This chain's CDR3 is CASSSGTGLLLIYEQYF. The CDR3 region has the DNA TGTGCCAGCAGCTCAGGGACAGGCCTTCTCCTTATCTACGAGCAGTACTTC.

The chain has TRBV6-5 and TRBJ1-5, with D uncertain. CDR1 MNHEY and CDR2 SVGAGI come from the germline V gene. The V end was cut by 6 bases, the J end by 0 bases, with 12 bases between. This CDR3 comprises 15 residues. The CDR3 DNA sequence: TGTGCCAGCAGATCCGACGGGTATAGCAATCAGCCCCAGCATTTT. Protein product: CASRSDGYSNQPQHF.

The rearrangement uses TRBV5-4 and TRBJ2-1; maybe TRBD2 (7 bases). The CDR3 is made up of 14 amino acids. Germline CDR1 SGHNT, CDR2 YYREEE (reference sequence). V lost 2 bases and J 6 bases, leaving 12 bases between the germline ends. CDR3 DNA: TGTGCCAGCAGCTTCGGGGGGCCGGGCAATGAGCAGTTCTTC. Its translation is CASSFGGPGNEQFF.

This clone was recorded a few times. The chain uses TRBV7-2 and TRBJ1-5; D unclear. Trimming pared 1 base from V and 1 base from J, leaving 8 bases between. Germline V gene lookup returns CDR1 SGHTA and CDR2 FQGNSA. The CDR3 totals 15 residues. The CDR3 region is CASSLEEGSNQPQHF. Written as DNA, the CDR3 is TGTGCCAGCAGCTTAGAGGAGGGAAGCAATCAGCCCCAGCATTTT. Based on the CDR3 plus reference TRBV7-2 and TRBJ1-5, the full variable domain is GAGVSQSPSNKVTEKGKDVELRCDPISGHTALYWYRQSLGQGLEFLIYFQGNSAPDKSGLPSDRFSAERTGGSVSTLTIQRTQQEDSAVYLCASSLEEGSNQPQHFGDGTRLSIL.

V usage is TRBV9 and J usage is TRBJ2-3; 9 positions match TRBD2. CDR3 length: 16 residues. J was trimmed by 2 bases and V by 3 bases; bases with no gene match: 7. The germline V gene has CDR1 SGDLS and CDR2 YYNGEE. DNA for the CDR3: TGTGCCAGCAGCGATCGTAGCGGGGGCAACACAGATACGCAGTATTTT. As protein: CASSDRSGGNTDTQYF.

The rearrangement links TRBV14 to TRBJ1-1, with 8 bases fitting TRBD1. Trimming took 2 bases from V and 0 from J; bases not matched to a gene: 5. Germline loops: CDR1 SGHDN, CDR2 FVKESK. This CDR3 has 16 residues. The CDR3 spells CASSQSQGAMNTEAFF. The DNA for the CDR3 is TGTGCCAGCAGCCAATCGCAGGGGGCTATGAACACTGAAGCTTTCTTT.

This clone appeared a single time. The rearrangement links TRBV29-1 to TRBJ1-1, with D tentatively TRBD1 (6 bases). V was cut by 2 bases and J by 1 base, with 8 bases left in between. Germline lookup yields CDR1 SQVTM and CDR2 ANQGSEA. The CDR3 totals 13 residues. The CDR3 DNA reads as TGCAGCGTTGAACGGACAGAGAACACTGAAGCTTTCTTT. Its translation: CSVERTENTEAFF.

The rearrangement links TRBV5-1 to TRBJ1-4, with D possibly TRBD1 on 6 matching bases. Germline CDR1 is SGHRS and CDR2 is YFSETQ. The length of the CDR3 is 16 residues. V was shortened by 1 base and J by 0 bases, with 10 bases between the two germline ends. CDR3 residues: CASSLLRGATNEKLFF. CDR3 bases: TGCGCCAGCAGCTTGCTCAGGGGCGCAACTAATGAAAAACTGTTTTTT.

This clone was seen more than once but under ten times. The V call is TRBV4-3, the J call TRBJ2-3; 11 nucleotides align to TRBD2. The V gene's germline CDR1 is LGHNA and CDR2 YSLEER. The J segment lost 3 bases and the V segment lost 3 bases, leaving 5 bases of the junction unmatched. CDR3 length: 16 amino acids. DNA for the CDR3: TGCGCCAGCAGCCACTCTAGCGGGGGGAGTACAGATACGCAGTATTTT. Residues: CASSHSSGGSTDTQYF.

V is TRBV5-5 and J is TRBJ1-5; unclear D gene. Germline V gene lookup returns CDR1 SGHKS and CDR2 YYEKEE (reference sequence). The V and J ends lost 4 bases and 4 bases respectively, with 9 bases between them. This CDR3 is built from 13 residues. Here the CDR3 DNA reads TGTGCCAGCAGCCTAGCAGTGAATCAGCCCCAGCATTTT. This gives the protein CASSLAVNQPQHF. The variable domain in full, with the rest retrieved from reference TRBV5-5 and TRBJ1-5, is DAGVTQSPTHLIKTRGQQVTLRCSPISGHKSVSWYQQVLGQGPQFIFQYYEKEERGRGNFPDRFSARQFPNYSSELNVNALLLGDSALYLCASSLAVNQPQHFGDGTRLSIL.

The chain uses TRBV18 and TRBJ2-2, with D unclear. Germline values: CDR1 KGHSH, CDR2 LQKENI. V was pared by 6 bases and J by 0 bases, with 8 bases between. The CDR3 covers 14 residues. The CDR3 spells CASSELANTGELFF. The CDR3 DNA is TGTGCCAGCTCGGAGCTCGCGAACACCGGGGAGCTGTTTTTT.

This clone was detected a few times. The chain links TRBV7-2 to TRBJ2-1; 9 positions match TRBD2. In germline, CDR1 is SGHTA, CDR2 FQGNSA. The CDR3 spans 16 residues. Trimming at V came to 1 base and at J to 5 bases, leaving 6 bases not matched to a gene. The CDR3 sequence is CASSLDSGGSNNEQFF. CDR3 coding DNA: TGTGCCAGCAGCTTAGACAGCGGGGGGTCAAACAATGAGCAGTTCTTC.

The chain combines TRBV7-3 with TRBJ2-3; 8 positions match TRBD2. V dropped 1 base and J dropped 11; count of bases not matched to a gene: 11. This CDR3 is 15 amino acids long. Germline V CDR1 and CDR2: SGHTA, FQGTGA. The CDR3 nucleotides are TGTGCCAGCAGCTTAAGCCCGCGGGGGGCCTGGGGGCAGTATTTT. It encodes CASSLSPRGAWGQYF.

This chain uses TRBV5-1 with TRBJ2-7, with D possibly being TRBD2 (7 bases). The CDR3 is 17 residues long. Trimming cost V 0 bases and J 5 bases, with 21 bases left between them. Germline assignment: CDR1 SGHRS and CDR2 YFSETQ. DNA for the CDR3: TGCGCCAGCAGCTTGGTTGGGGGGGCCCCGGGGTTGGACGAGCAGTACTTC. Translating gives CASSLVGGAPGLDEQYF.

Only one count was recorded for this clone. The CDR3 bases are TGCGCCAGCAGCCAAGATCTAAGGGGGGGCCGCACCGGGGAGCTGTTTTTT. It encodes CASSQDLRGGRTGELFF. The chain recombines TRBV4-3 with TRBJ2-2, with D possibly TRBD2 on 7 matching bases. Trimming pared 0 bases from V and 4 bases from J, leaving 15 bases between. This CDR3 has 17 residues. In germline, CDR1 is LGHNA, CDR2 YSLEER.

In this sample, this clone turned up a few times. The chain combines TRBV11-2 with TRBJ1-1; unclear D gene. Per the germline V gene, CDR1 is SGHAT and CDR2 is FQNNGV. Deletions cut 1 base from V and 1 base from J, with 7 bases between. The CDR3 is made up of 14 amino acids. The CDR3 spells CASSLGPGNTEAFF. CDR3 DNA: TGTGCCAGCAGCTTAGGTCCGGGGAACACTGAAGCTTTCTTT.

The gene calls are TRBV27 and TRBJ2-1; D possibly corresponds to TRBD2 (6 bases). V gave up 2 bases and J gave up 4 bases, with 21 bases separating them. The CDR3 sequence is 18 residues long. The V gene's germline CDR1 is MNHEY and CDR2 SMNVEV (reference sequence). The CDR3 coding sequence is TGTGCCAGCAGTTTAGTTGGCGGGGCCGGCCCGGGTTACAATGAGCAGTTCTTC. Translating it yields CASSLVGGAGPGYNEQFF.

The chain combines TRBV25-1 with TRBJ1-6; D is unresolved. Trimming stripped 7 bases from V and 0 bases from J, with 7 bases between. CDR1 is MGHDK, CDR2 SYGVNS, per germline. The CDR3 has 14 amino acids. The CDR3 bases are TGTGCCAGCAAAGTCAGCTCCTATAATTCACCCCTCCACTTT. Its protein product is CASKVSSYNSPLHF.

The chain carries TRBV7-9 and TRBJ2-5; 7 positions match TRBD1. The CDR3 is 13 amino acids. The J segment lost 6 bases and the V segment lost 5 bases, leaving 6 bases of the junction unmatched. CDR1 and CDR2 from the germline V gene are SEHNR and FQNEAQ (reference sequence). This CDR3 is CASSRQGNKTQYF. As DNA, the CDR3 is TGTGCCAGCAGCCGACAGGGTAACAAGACCCAGTACTTC.

This chain uses TRBV5-1 with TRBJ2-1; 10 nucleotides align to TRBD2. The germline V gene encodes CDR1 SGHRS and CDR2 YFSETQ. Unmatched junction bases numbered 10, after V lost 4 bases and J lost 6 bases. The CDR3 length is 16 residues. The CDR3 here is CASSTDLAGAGNEQFF. Written as DNA, the CDR3 is TGCGCCAGCAGCACCGATCTAGCGGGGGCGGGCAATGAGCAGTTCTTC.

This chain links TRBV7-2 with TRBJ2-3; 9 bases align to TRBD2. The CDR3 is 16 amino acids. The junction had 6 bases not matched to a gene; V was cut back by 1 base and J by 4 bases. CDR1 and CDR2 from the germline V gene are SGHTA and FQGNSA. The CDR3 spells CASSLGRGGRSDTQYF. The CDR3 bases are TGTGCCAGCAGCTTAGGGCGGGGGGGCAGATCAGATACGCAGTATTTT.

As regards this clone: Other DNA sequences in this specimen translate into the identical CDR3. The chain recombines TRBV5-1 with TRBJ1-2; D unresolved. Germline CDR1 and CDR2: SGHRS and YFSETQ. Deletions cut 4 bases from V and 3 bases from J, with 13 bases between. This CDR3 is built from 14 residues. CDR3 DNA: TGCGCCAGCAGCCTGGATACGGGGTACTATGGCTACACCTTC. Its protein is CASSLDTGYYGYTF.

This clone was observed a few times. This chain links TRBV6-1 with TRBJ1-1; 8 bases are a match to TRBD1. Trimming took 7 bases from V and 5 from J; bases not matched to a gene: 9. CDR1 and CDR2 from the germline V gene are MNHNS and SASEGT. The CDR3 spans 14 residues. CDR3 nucleotides: TGTGCCAGCACCCCGACAGGGGTAAGGACTGAAGCTTTCTTT. This codes for CASTPTGVRTEAFF.

This clone was seen only a few times. The genes are TRBV2 and TRBJ1-6; D may be TRBD1 (5 bases). CDR1 is SNHLY and CDR2 is FYNNEI in the germline V gene. The CDR3 loop spans 14 amino acids. The germline V and J ends were trimmed by 8 bases and 5 bases, with 13 bases remaining between them. In nucleotides, the CDR3 is TGTGCCAGCGGGGGGGATTTCAATAATTCACCCCTCCACTTT. Translation: CASGGDFNNSPLHF.

V usage is TRBV7-2 and J usage is TRBJ2-1, with a possible D match to TRBD1 (5 bases). V lost 8 bases, J lost 2 bases, and 13 bases lay in between. The CDR3 sequence is 14 residues long. Germline V gene data show CDR1 as SGHTA and CDR2 as FQGNSA. The CDR3 here is CASGQGATYNEQFF. For the CDR3, the DNA is TGTGCCAGCGGGCAAGGGGCTACCTACAATGAGCAGTTCTTC.

V gene TRBV19 combines with J gene TRBJ1-2; possibly TRBD1 for D (6 bases). Per germline, CDR1 LNHDA and CDR2 SQIVND (reference sequence). Deletions cut 0 bases from V and 2 bases from J, with 10 bases between. The CDR3 loop spans 15 amino acids. The CDR3 nucleotides read TGTGCCAGTAGTATAGAGGACAGCCTGAACTATGGCTACACCTTC. It yields the protein CASSIEDSLNYGYTF. Complete variable domain (other parts from reference TRBV19 and TRBJ1-2): DGGITQSPKYLFRKEGQNVTLSCEQNLNHDAMYWYRQDPGQGLRLIYYSQIVNDFQKGDIAEGYSVSREKKESFPLTVTSAQKNPTAFYLCASSIEDSLNYGYTFGSGTRLTVV.

This clone has more than one count but fewer than ten. V gene TRBV6-1 combines with J gene TRBJ1-5; no clear D gene. There are 13 residues in the CDR3. The germline CDR1 and CDR2 sequences are MNHNS and SASEGT. With 8 bases removed from V and 4 bases from J, the gap between germline ends came to 12 bases. The CDR3 nucleotides are TGTGCCAGCGGAGGGCAGTTAAATCAGCCCCAGCATTTT. This encodes CASGGQLNQPQHF.

The chain links TRBV5-5 to TRBJ2-1; 9 bases are shared with TRBD2. This CDR3 is 16 amino acids long. Germline values: CDR1 SGHKS, CDR2 YYEKEE (reference sequence). With 0 bases clipped from V and 10 bases from J, the junction kept 11 bases outside the gene matches. CDR3 loop: CASSLVRGGTNEEQFF. In DNA, the CDR3 is TGTGCCAGCAGCTTGGTGCGGGGGGGAACGAATGAGGAGCAGTTCTTC. Filled out from reference TRBV5-5 and TRBJ2-1, the complete variable domain reads DAGVTQSPTHLIKTRGQQVTLRCSPISGHKSVSWYQQVLGQGPQFIFQYYEKEERGRGNFPDRFSARQFPNYSSELNVNALLLGDSALYLCASSLVRGGTNEEQFFGPGTRLTVL.